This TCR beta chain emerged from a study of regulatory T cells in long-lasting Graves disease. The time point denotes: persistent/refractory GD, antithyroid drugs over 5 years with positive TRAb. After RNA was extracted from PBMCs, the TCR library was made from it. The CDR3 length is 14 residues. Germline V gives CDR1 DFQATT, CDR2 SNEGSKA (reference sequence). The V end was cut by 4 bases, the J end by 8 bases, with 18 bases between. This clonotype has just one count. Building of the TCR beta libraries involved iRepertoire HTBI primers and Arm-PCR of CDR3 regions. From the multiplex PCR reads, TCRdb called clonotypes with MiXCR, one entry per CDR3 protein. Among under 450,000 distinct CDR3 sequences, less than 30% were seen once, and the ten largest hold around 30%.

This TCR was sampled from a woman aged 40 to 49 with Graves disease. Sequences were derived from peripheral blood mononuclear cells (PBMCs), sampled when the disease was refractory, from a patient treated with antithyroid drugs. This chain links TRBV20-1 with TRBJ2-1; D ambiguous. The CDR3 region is CSAIPGQSQDEQFF. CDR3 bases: TGCAGTGCTATTCCGGGCCAGAGCCAGGATGAGCAGTTCTTC.